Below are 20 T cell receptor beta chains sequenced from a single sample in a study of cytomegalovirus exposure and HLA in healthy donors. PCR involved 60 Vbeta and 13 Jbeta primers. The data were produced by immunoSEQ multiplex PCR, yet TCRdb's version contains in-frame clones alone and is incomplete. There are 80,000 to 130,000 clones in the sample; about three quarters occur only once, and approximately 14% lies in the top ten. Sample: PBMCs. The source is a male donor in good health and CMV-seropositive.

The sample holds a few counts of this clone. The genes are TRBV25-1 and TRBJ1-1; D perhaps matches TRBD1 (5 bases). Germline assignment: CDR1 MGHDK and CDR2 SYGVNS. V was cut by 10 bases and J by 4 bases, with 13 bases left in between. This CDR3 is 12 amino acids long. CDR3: CATKGSPTEAFF. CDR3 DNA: TGTGCCACCAAGGGGTCTCCCACTGAAGCTTTCTTT.

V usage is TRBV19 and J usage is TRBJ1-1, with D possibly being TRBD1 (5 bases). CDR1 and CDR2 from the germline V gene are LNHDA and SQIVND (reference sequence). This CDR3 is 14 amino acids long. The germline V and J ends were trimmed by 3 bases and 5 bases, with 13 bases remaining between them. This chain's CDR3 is CASSIPQGGTEAFF. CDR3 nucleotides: TGTGCCAGTAGTATTCCGCAGGGTGGGACTGAAGCTTTCTTT.

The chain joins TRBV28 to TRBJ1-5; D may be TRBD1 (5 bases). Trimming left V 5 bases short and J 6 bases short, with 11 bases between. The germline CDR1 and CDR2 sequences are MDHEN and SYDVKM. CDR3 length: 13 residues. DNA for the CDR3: TGTGCCAGCAGTGGCCCGGGGGGTCAGCCCCAGCATTTT. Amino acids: CASSGPGGQPQHF.

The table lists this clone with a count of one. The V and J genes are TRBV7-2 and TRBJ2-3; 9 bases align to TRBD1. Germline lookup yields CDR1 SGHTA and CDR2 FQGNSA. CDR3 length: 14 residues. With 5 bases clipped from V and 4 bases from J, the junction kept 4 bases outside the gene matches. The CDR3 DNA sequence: TGTGCCAGCAGCCCCCGGACAGGGGCAGATACGCAGTATTTT. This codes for CASSPRTGADTQYF.

The CDR3 DNA follows: TGTGCCAGCCAACTAGGGGGTAACACTGAAGCTTTCTTT. Translation: CASQLGGNTEAFF. The chain carries TRBV7-2 and TRBJ1-1; D possibly corresponds to TRBD1 (6 bases). Germline loops: CDR1 SGHTA, CDR2 FQGNSA. This CDR3 has 13 amino acids. Trimming left V 8 bases short and J 2 bases short, with 12 bases between.

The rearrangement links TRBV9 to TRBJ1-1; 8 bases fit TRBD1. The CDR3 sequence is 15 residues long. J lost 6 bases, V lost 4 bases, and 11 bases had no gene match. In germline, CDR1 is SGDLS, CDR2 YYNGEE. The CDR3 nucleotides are TGTGCCAGCAGCCCTGGGACAGGAAGATCCGCTGAAGCTTTCTTT. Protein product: CASSPGTGRSAEAFF.

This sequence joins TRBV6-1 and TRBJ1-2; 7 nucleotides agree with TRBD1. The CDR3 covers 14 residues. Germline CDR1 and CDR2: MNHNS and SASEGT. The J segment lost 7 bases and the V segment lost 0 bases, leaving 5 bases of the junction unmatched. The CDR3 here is CASSEAGGAGGYTF. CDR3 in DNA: TGTGCCAGCAGTGAAGCAGGGGGCGCAGGTGGCTACACCTTC.

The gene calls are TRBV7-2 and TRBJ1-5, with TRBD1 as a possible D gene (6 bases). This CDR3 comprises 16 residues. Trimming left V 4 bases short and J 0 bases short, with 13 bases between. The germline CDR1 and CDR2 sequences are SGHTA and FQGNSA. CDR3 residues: CASSSRQDLSNQPQHF. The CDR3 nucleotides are TGTGCCAGCAGCTCCAGACAGGATCTTAGCAATCAGCCCCAGCATTTT.

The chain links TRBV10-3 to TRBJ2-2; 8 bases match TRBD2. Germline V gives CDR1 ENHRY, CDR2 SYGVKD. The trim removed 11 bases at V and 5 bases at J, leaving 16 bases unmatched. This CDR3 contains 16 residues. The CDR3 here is CASRGSGAPWTGELFF. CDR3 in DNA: TGTGCCTCTCGGGGTAGCGGGGCCCCCTGGACCGGGGAGCTGTTTTTT.

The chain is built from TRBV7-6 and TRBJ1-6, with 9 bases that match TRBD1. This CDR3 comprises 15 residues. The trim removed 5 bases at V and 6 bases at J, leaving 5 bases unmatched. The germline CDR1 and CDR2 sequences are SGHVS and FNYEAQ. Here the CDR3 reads CASSKGQGGNSPLHF. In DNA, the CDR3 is TGTGCCAGCAGCAAGGGACAGGGCGGTAATTCACCCCTCCACTTT.

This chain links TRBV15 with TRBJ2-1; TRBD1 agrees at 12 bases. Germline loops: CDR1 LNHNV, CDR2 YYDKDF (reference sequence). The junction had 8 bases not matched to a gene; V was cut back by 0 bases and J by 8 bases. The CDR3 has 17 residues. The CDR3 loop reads CATSREGPGQGADEQFF. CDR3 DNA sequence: TGTGCCACCAGCAGAGAGGGGCCGGGACAGGGGGCCGATGAGCAGTTCTTC.

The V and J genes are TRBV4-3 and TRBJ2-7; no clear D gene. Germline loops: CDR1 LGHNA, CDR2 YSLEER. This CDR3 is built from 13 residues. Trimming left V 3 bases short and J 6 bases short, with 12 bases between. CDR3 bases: TGCGCCAGCAGCCAGGGCGAAGGTTTCGAGCAGTACTTC. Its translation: CASSQGEGFEQYF.

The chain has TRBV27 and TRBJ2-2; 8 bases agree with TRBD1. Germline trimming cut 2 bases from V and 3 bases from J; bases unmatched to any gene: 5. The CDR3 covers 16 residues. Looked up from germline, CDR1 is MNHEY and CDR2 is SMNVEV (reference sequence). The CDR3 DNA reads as TGTGCCAGCAGTTTACACGACAGGGGCCACACCGGGGAGCTGTTTTTT. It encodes CASSLHDRGHTGELFF.

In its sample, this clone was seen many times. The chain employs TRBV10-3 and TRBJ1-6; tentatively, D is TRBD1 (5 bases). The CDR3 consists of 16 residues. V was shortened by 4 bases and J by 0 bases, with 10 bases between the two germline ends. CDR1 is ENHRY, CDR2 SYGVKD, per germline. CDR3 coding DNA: TGTGCCATCAGTGGGGGGGAGAGCTCCTATAATTCACCCCTCCACTTT. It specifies CAISGGESSYNSPLHF.

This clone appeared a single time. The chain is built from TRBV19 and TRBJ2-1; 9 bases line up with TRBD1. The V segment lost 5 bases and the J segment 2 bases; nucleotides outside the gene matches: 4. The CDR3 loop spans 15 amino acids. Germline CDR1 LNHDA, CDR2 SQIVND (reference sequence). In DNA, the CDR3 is TGTGCCAGTAGTGTTGACAGGGGGACCTACAATGAGCAGTTCTTC. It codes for CASSVDRGTYNEQFF. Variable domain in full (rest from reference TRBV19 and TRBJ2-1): DGGITQSPKYLFRKEGQNVTLSCEQNLNHDAMYWYRQDPGQGLRLIYYSQIVNDFQKGDIAEGYSVSREKKESFPLTVTSAQKNPTAFYLCASSVDRGTYNEQFFGPGTRLTVL.

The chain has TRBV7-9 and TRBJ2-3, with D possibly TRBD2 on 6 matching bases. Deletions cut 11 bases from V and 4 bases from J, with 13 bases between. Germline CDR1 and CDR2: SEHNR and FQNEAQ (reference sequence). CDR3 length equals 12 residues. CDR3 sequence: CAGRSGADTQYF. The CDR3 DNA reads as TGTGCCGGTCGGTCGGGGGCAGATACGCAGTATTTT.

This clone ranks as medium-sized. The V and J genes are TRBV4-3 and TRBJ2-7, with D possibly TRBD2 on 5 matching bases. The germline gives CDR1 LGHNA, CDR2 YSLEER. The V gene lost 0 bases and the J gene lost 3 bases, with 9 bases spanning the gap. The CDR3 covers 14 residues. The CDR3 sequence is CASSQELDNYEQYF. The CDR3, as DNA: TGCGCCAGCAGCCAAGAACTAGACAACTACGAGCAGTACTTC.

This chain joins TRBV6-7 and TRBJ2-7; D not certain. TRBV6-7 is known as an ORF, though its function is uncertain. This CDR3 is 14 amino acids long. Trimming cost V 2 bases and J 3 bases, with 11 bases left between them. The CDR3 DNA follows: TGTGCCAGCAGTTACGGGCAGGCGCACTACGAGCAGTACTTC. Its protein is CASSYGQAHYEQYF.

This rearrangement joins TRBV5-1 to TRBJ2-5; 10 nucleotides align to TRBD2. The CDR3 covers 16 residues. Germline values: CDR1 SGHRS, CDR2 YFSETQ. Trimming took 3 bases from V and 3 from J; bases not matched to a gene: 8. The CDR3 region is CASSSGSGGAEETQYF. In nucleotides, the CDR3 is TGCGCCAGCAGCTCCGGGAGCGGGGGGGCCGAAGAGACCCAGTACTTC.

CDR3 in DNA: TGTGCCAGCAGCCCGGGGAGGGGTAGAGCTTTCTTT. Residues: CASSPGRGRAFF. The chain joins TRBV7-3 to TRBJ1-1; D may be TRBD1 (5 bases). V was cut by 5 bases and J by 10 bases, with 14 bases left in between. Germline V gene lookup returns CDR1 SGHTA and CDR2 FQGTGA. The CDR3 sequence is 12 residues long.